Presented here are 8 T cell receptor beta chains from one specimen sequenced in a study of cytomegalovirus exposure and HLA in healthy donors. Use of 60 Vbeta and 13 Jbeta primers characterized the PCR. The method was immunoSEQ multiplex PCR; TCRdb's version includes in-frame clones alone and lacks a portion of them. The data show 150,000 to 200,000 clones, around 82% seen once. Sequenced material: PBMCs. These receptors were obtained from a boy younger than 18 in good health and CMV-seronegative.

The chain links TRBV7-3 to TRBJ2-3, with a possible D match to TRBD2 (5 bases). Per the germline V gene, CDR1 is SGHTA and CDR2 is FQGTGA. V dropped 1 base and J dropped 2 bases, with 13 bases sitting between them. CDR3 length: 16 amino acids. For the CDR3, the DNA is TGTGCCAGCAGCTTAATAGGCGGCGGGCACACAGATACGCAGTATTTT. Translating it yields CASSLIGGGHTDTQYF.

The CDR3 loop reads CASSLSRGGTEAFF. In nucleotides, the CDR3 is TGTGCCAGCAGTTTATCTCGGGGTGGGACTGAAGCTTTCTTT. V usage is TRBV27 and J usage is TRBJ1-1; D not certain. Germline lookup yields CDR1 MNHEY and CDR2 SMNVEV (reference sequence). V lost 0 bases, J lost 5 bases, and 10 bases lay in between. The CDR3 is 14 residues long.

The rearrangement uses TRBV10-3 and TRBJ1-5; 12 nucleotides agree with TRBD1. In germline, CDR1 is ENHRY, CDR2 SYGVKD. V lost 6 bases to trimming and J lost 3 bases; unmatched junction nucleotides: 3. This CDR3 contains 15 residues. CDR3 DNA: TGTGCCATCAGGGCGGGACAGGGGGCCAATCAGCCCCAGCATTTT. This encodes CAIRAGQGANQPQHF.

The gene calls are TRBV4-1 and TRBJ2-4, with TRBD1 as a possible D gene (5 bases). Trimming removed 5 bases at V and 0 bases at J, with 11 bases between. This CDR3 is 15 amino acids long. Looked up from germline, CDR1 is MGHRA and CDR2 is YSYEKL. DNA of the CDR3: TGCGCCAGCAGCAAATTCGGACAAGCCAAAAACATTCAGTACTTC. Its translation: CASSKFGQAKNIQYF.

A word on this clone: Other DNA sequences in the sample encode the same CDR3. This sequence joins TRBV11-3 and TRBJ1-1, with a possible D match to TRBD1 (6 bases). Trimming shortened V by 5 bases and J by 1 base, and 8 bases separated the two germline ends. The CDR3 extends over 13 amino acids. From germline, CDR1 is SGHNT and CDR2 YENEEA. The CDR3 DNA follows: TGTGCCAGCAGCCTGGGACAGAACACTGAAGCTTTCTTT. Translation: CASSLGQNTEAFF. The whole variable domain, remainder taken from reference TRBV11-3 and TRBJ1-1, is EAGVVQSPRYKIIEKKQPVAFWCNPISGHNTLYWYLQNLGQGPELLIRYENEEAVDDSQLPKDRFSAERLKGVDSTLKIQPAELGDSAVYLCASSLGQNTEAFFGQGTRLTVV.

The rearrangement links TRBV2 to TRBJ2-3; D ambiguous. The CDR3 length is 11 residues. The germline V gene has CDR1 SNHLY and CDR2 FYNNEI. V was trimmed by 4 bases and J by 6 bases, leaving 5 bases between them. The CDR3 is CASSVLDTQYF. CDR3 DNA: TGTGCCAGCAGTGTTCTGGATACGCAGTATTTT.

The chain recombines TRBV6-1 with TRBJ1-6; D may be TRBD1 (6 bases). The CDR3 runs to 15 residues. The germline gives CDR1 MNHNS, CDR2 SASEGT. V was clipped by 6 bases and J by 1 base, with 10 bases between them. The CDR3 region has the DNA TGTGCCAGCAGCCTGACAGGATCCTATAATTCACCCCTCCACTTT. Protein: CASSLTGSYNSPLHF.

CDR3 DNA: TGTGCCAGCAGCGCCGGGGGAGGGGCCAACGTCCTGACTTTC. It codes for CASSAGGGANVLTF. The chain links TRBV25-1 to TRBJ2-6; D might be TRBD2 (6 bases). This CDR3 has 14 residues. Germline CDR1 is MGHDK and CDR2 is SYGVNS. V dropped 6 bases and J dropped 4 bases, with 10 bases sitting between them.